This entry concerns a single T cell receptor (beta chain). Its antigen is undetermined. The source of the sample is a study of Ad26.COV2.S vaccination and SARS-CoV-2 variants. The wider study: Ad26.COV2.S was injected intramuscularly once or twice, 56 days apart.

Measured with immunoSEQ multiplex PCR; TCRdb has only the in-frame clones, and not every one. The sample carries around 400,000 clones, approximately 89% recorded once. The treatment: roughly 19 received Ad26.COV2.S at low or high dose, single or two shots; about 5 received placebo; per-sample allocation not given. Specimens were obtained on day 63 following the first vaccine or placebo injection. The CDR3 is 15 residues long. V lost 3 bases and J 8 bases, leaving 16 bases between the germline ends. From germline, CDR1 is KGHSH and CDR2 LQKENI. Findings and caveats of the study: Total T cell responses were possibly underestimated by TCR breadth and depth analyses.

The V call is TRBV18, the J call TRBJ1-4; D is undetermined. The sample was peripheral blood, taken in a trial of Ad26.COV2.S vaccine versus placebo. This clonotype was obtained from a person between 18 and 65 years old who received the Ad26.COV2.S COVID-19 vaccine or a placebo. The chain's CDR3 is CASSPSGYFGEKLFF. In DNA form, the CDR3 reads TGTGCCAGCTCACCCTCAGGCTACTTCGGGGAAAAACTGTTTTTT.